This passage covers 16 T cell receptor beta chains from one sample sequenced in a study of a mutant IDH1 vaccine in newly diagnosed glioma. Using immunoSEQ multiplex PCR, the repertoire was profiled, and TCRdb retains in-frame clones only, with some absent. Here the sample spans about 32,000 clones, 60% to 80% being singletons. The time point is: week 11, during vaccination. Every single dose of the vaccine, 300 ug of mutant IDH1 20-mer peptide, came with topical imiquimod. Their cognate antigens are unknown. This material consisted of PBMCs, taken from a glioma patient whose treatment included an IDH1 peptide vaccine. All receptors come from a man aged 30 to 45 with glioma.

The genes are TRBV14 and TRBJ2-1, with 9 nucleotides matching TRBD1. This CDR3 has 15 amino acids. V dropped 4 bases and J dropped 5; count of bases not matched to a gene: 6. Germline CDR1 and CDR2: SGHDN and FVKESK. The CDR3 region is CASSLEGQGDNEQFF. The CDR3 DNA reads TGTGCCAGCAGCCTAGAGGGACAGGGAGACAATGAGCAGTTCTTC. The full variable domain, rest sourced from reference TRBV14 and TRBJ2-1, is EAGVTQFPSHSVIEKGQTVTLRCDPISGHDNLYWYRRVMGKEIKFLLHFVKESKQDESGMPNNRFLAERTGGTYSTLKVQPAELEDSGVYFCASSLEGQGDNEQFFGPGTRLTVL.

This sequence joins TRBV2 and TRBJ1-2; no firm D call. V was clipped by 2 bases and J by 3 bases, with 7 bases between them. The CDR3 spans 13 residues. The germline gives CDR1 SNHLY, CDR2 FYNNEI. For the CDR3, the DNA is TGTGCCAGCAGTGAAAACAGAGACTATGGCTACACCTTC. Translating gives CASSENRDYGYTF.

V and J are TRBV4-3 and TRBJ1-6; tentative D call: TRBD1 (6 bases). Trimming removed 2 bases at V and 5 bases at J, with 10 bases between. From germline, CDR1 is LGHNA and CDR2 YSLEER. The CDR3 consists of 15 residues. DNA of the CDR3: TGCGCCAGCAGCCAATGGACAGCAGATAATTCACCCCTCCACTTT. It encodes CASSQWTADNSPLHF.

This clone was found a few times. The chain couples TRBV14 to TRBJ2-1; 9 bases are shared with TRBD1. The CDR3 runs 16 residues. V was pared by 6 bases and J by 4 bases, with 10 bases of the junction left unmatched. Germline CDR1 reads SGHDN; CDR2 reads FVKESK. For the CDR3, the DNA is TGTGCCAGCAGGCAAACCGGGACAGGGAGATACAATGAGCAGTTCTTC. This gives the protein CASRQTGTGRYNEQFF.

The V and J genes are TRBV27 and TRBJ2-7, with D perhaps being TRBD1 or TRBD2 (5 bases each). V was cut by 6 bases and J by 6 bases, with 18 bases left in between. This CDR3 region has 14 residues. Germline V gene lookup returns CDR1 MNHEY and CDR2 SMNVEV (reference sequence). In nucleotides, the CDR3 is TGTGCCAGCAGGAGGGGACCGCCCCCTCTCGAGCAGTACTTC. It yields the protein CASRRGPPPLEQYF.

The V gene is TRBV2, the J gene TRBJ2-2, with TRBD2 identical over 7 bases. The CDR3 is made up of 16 amino acids. Germline V CDR1 and CDR2: SNHLY, FYNNEI. V was pared by 6 bases and J by 3 bases, with 10 bases of the junction left unmatched. CDR3 in DNA: TGTGCCAGCAGAATAGGGCTAGCGGTATACACCGGGGAGCTGTTTTTT. Protein product: CASRIGLAVYTGELFF.

The V call is TRBV6-1, the J call TRBJ2-2; perhaps TRBD2 as D (6 bases). The CDR3 has 15 residues. Germline loops: CDR1 MNHNS, CDR2 SASEGT. V gave up 3 bases and J gave up 0 bases, with 8 bases separating them. The CDR3 DNA follows: TGTGCCAGCAGTGACGGGGGAACGAACACCGGGGAGCTGTTTTTT. Protein: CASSDGGTNTGELFF.

J is TRBJ1-2 and V is TRBV29-1; D is possibly TRBD1 (6 bases). Trimming cost V 4 bases and J 2 bases, with 11 bases left between them. The CDR3 has 13 amino acids. Germline V gene data show CDR1 as SQVTM and CDR2 as ANQGSEA. The CDR3 spells CSVGRQGNYGYTF. Written as DNA, the CDR3 is TGCAGCGTTGGTCGGCAGGGGAACTATGGCTACACCTTC. Full variable domain (outside the CDR3, taken from reference TRBV29-1 and TRBJ1-2): SAVISQKPSRDICQRGTSLTIQCQVDSQVTMMFWYRQQPGQSLTLIATANQGSEATYESGFVIDKFPISRPNLTFSTLTVSNMSPEDSSIYLCSVGRQGNYGYTFGSGTRLTVV.

In its sample, this clone was seen a few times. The chain uses TRBV5-1 and TRBJ1-1, with D unresolved. V shed 4 bases and J shed 2 bases, with 9 bases lying between them. From germline, CDR1 is SGHRS and CDR2 YFSETQ. The CDR3 length is 13 residues. The CDR3 DNA reads TGCGCCAGCAGCCGAGGGTTAAACACTGAAGCTTTCTTT. Protein product: CASSRGLNTEAFF.

The chain combines TRBV5-1 with TRBJ2-5; D possibly uses TRBD1 or TRBD2 (5 bases each). The CDR3 is 13 residues long. V dropped 0 bases and J dropped 9 bases, with 12 bases sitting between them. Germline CDR1 SGHRS, CDR2 YFSETQ. The CDR3 loop reads CASSLEPSGPQYF. CDR3 nucleotides: TGCGCCAGCAGCTTGGAACCTTCGGGGCCCCAGTACTTC.

Here the CDR3 DNA reads TGTGCCAGCAGCGCGGGGGGGGGACCAAGGAACACTGAAGCTTTCTTT. It specifies CASSAGGGPRNTEAFF. V gene TRBV5-6 combines with J gene TRBJ1-1, with a weak D call TRBD1 (5 bases). The CDR3 totals 16 residues. Germline-derived CDR1 and CDR2 are SGHDT and YYEEEE. Trimming removed 4 bases from V and 1 base from J, with 17 bases in between.

This sequence joins TRBV2 and TRBJ1-5; TRBD1 might be the D (5 bases). Trimming took off 6 bases at V and 4 bases at J, with 16 bases between the two ends. Germline V gives CDR1 SNHLY, CDR2 FYNNEI. This CDR3 is built from 15 residues. As DNA, the CDR3 is TGTGCCAGCAGCCCGGACGGCGGGGGGAATCAGCCCCAGCATTTT. Its protein is CASSPDGGGNQPQHF. Full variable domain (outside the CDR3, taken from reference TRBV2 and TRBJ1-5): EPEVTQTPSHQVTQMGQEVILRCVPISNHLYFYWYRQILGQKVEFLVSFYNNEISEKSEIFDDQFSVERPDGSNFTLKIRSTKLEDSAMYFCASSPDGGGNQPQHFGDGTRLSIL.

V usage is TRBV2 and J usage is TRBJ2-5, with D perhaps matching TRBD2 (5 bases). CDR3 length: 13 residues. Per germline, CDR1 SNHLY and CDR2 FYNNEI. V was shortened by 8 bases and J by 3 bases, with 13 bases between the two germline ends. CDR3 sequence (DNA): TGTGCCAGCCTTGGATGGCGGGAAGAGACCCAGTACTTC. Encoded protein: CASLGWREETQYF.

The J gene is TRBJ2-3, the V gene TRBV19; D is unclear. The germline V gene encodes CDR1 LNHDA and CDR2 SQIVND (reference sequence). The CDR3 runs to 16 residues. V lost 1 base and J 0 bases, leaving 11 bases between the germline ends. Written as DNA, the CDR3 is TGTGCCAGTAGTATAGGTGCGGAACCTAGCACAGATACGCAGTATTTT. Translation gives CASSIGAEPSTDTQYF.

The chain couples TRBV27 to TRBJ1-5, with TRBD1 identical over 7 bases. Germline loops: CDR1 MNHEY, CDR2 SMNVEV (reference sequence). This CDR3 spans 14 amino acids. The junction had 6 bases not matched to a gene; V was cut back by 6 bases and J by 4 bases. CDR3 DNA: TGTGCCAGCAGCCCCGGGACAGAGAATCAGCCCCAGCATTTT. Its protein is CASSPGTENQPQHF.

The V and J genes are TRBV7-2 and TRBJ1-5, with no clear D. The CDR3 spans 14 residues. Germline lookup yields CDR1 SGHTA and CDR2 FQGNSA. The germline V and J ends were trimmed by 1 base and 5 bases, with 9 bases remaining between them. CDR3 sequence (DNA): TGTGCCAGCAGCTTAGTAAATGGGGATCAGCCCCAGCATTTT. This encodes CASSLVNGDQPQHF.